These 10 T cell receptor beta chains were all obtained from the same sample, sequenced in a study of cytomegalovirus exposure and HLA in healthy donors. The PCR employed 60 Vbeta primers together with 13 Jbeta primers. Repertoires were generated with immunoSEQ multiplex PCR, while TCRdb's copy carries only in-frame clones and drops some. Here the sample spans tens of thousands of clones, about two thirds being singletons. Sequencing was carried out using PBMCs. The receptors originated from a woman in her fifties or sixties in good health and CMV-seropositive.

V is TRBV9 and J is TRBJ2-3, with D perhaps matching TRBD1 (5 bases). V was pared by 0 bases and J by 0 bases, with 17 bases between. The length of the CDR3 is 18 residues. Germline V gives CDR1 SGDLS, CDR2 YYNGEE. DNA for the CDR3: TGTGCCAGCAGCGTAGGAGAAGGGGTCAGGACAAGCACAGATACGCAGTATTTT. Its protein is CASSVGEGVRTSTDTQYF.

The V call is TRBV6-5, the J call TRBJ2-5, with 8 bases aligning to TRBD1. The DNA end is a closer match to TRBJ2-7, so the J assignment may be wrong. The CDR3 loop spans 15 amino acids. CDR1 and CDR2 (germline): MNHEY, SVGAGI. CDR3: CASRLGQGSAYEQYF. As DNA, the CDR3 is TGTGCCAGCAGACTCGGACAGGGTAGCGCCTACGAGCAGTACTTC.

The V call is TRBV13, the J call TRBJ2-3; 7 bases agree with TRBD1. V shed 2 bases and J 2 bases; nucleotides not matched to a gene: 7. This CDR3 has 16 residues. From germline, CDR1 is PRHDT and CDR2 FYEKMQ (reference sequence). The CDR3 loop is CASSLRTGPLTDTQYF. The CDR3 nucleotides are TGTGCCAGCAGCTTAAGGACAGGACCACTCACAGATACGCAGTATTTT.

V is TRBV11-2 and J is TRBJ2-5; D is possibly TRBD1 (6 bases). Germline V gene data show CDR1 as SGHAT and CDR2 as FQNNGV. The CDR3 covers 14 residues. Deletions cut 5 bases from V and 1 base from J, with 11 bases between. Here the CDR3 reads CASSRRTAQETQYF. Here the CDR3 DNA reads TGTGCCAGCAGCCGCAGGACAGCCCAAGAGACCCAGTACTTC.

This chain links TRBV21-1 with TRBJ2-7; the table gives TRBD1 as D, unverified against the DNA. TRBV21-1 constitutes a pseudogene. CDR3 length: 16 amino acids. CDR3 residues: CASSNGSGDRSYEQYF. Here the CDR3 DNA reads TGTGCCAGCAGCAACGGGTCGGGGGACAGATCCTACGAGCAGTACTTC.

The rearrangement joins TRBV4-2 to TRBJ2-5; D may be TRBD1 (6 bases). V was cut by 0 bases and J by 5 bases, with 13 bases left in between. Germline V gene data show CDR1 as LGHNA and CDR2 as YNFKEQ. This CDR3 contains 15 residues. CDR3 sequence (DNA): TGTGCCAGCAGCCAAGACCCAGGGGCGGCGGAGACCCAGTACTTC. It is translated as CASSQDPGAAETQYF.

The chain joins TRBV23-1 to TRBJ1-6; TRBD1 might be the D (5 bases). TRBV23-1 is an ORF; its function is uncertain. Between the trimmed V and J ends, which lost 7 bases and 0 bases, there was a span of 13 bases. CDR3 length: 16 amino acids. The CDR3 nucleotides are TGCGCCAGCACTCAGGGCCTCTACTCCTATAATTCACCCCTCCACTTT. This encodes CASTQGLYSYNSPLHF.

The chain employs TRBV19 and TRBJ1-2; D not certain. CDR1 and CDR2 (germline): LNHDA, SQIVND (reference sequence). The CDR3 totals 14 residues. Between the trimmed V and J ends, which lost 1 base and 1 base, there was a span of 7 bases. The CDR3 sequence is CASSIGLINYGYTF. CDR3 nucleotides: TGTGCCAGTAGTATAGGACTCATTAACTATGGCTACACCTTC.

The CDR3 sequence: CASSGPSGGAYKLNEQFF. CDR3 nucleotides: TGTGCCAGCAGCGGCCCCAGCGGGGGGGCCTATAAATTGAATGAGCAGTTCTTC. The genes are TRBV9 and TRBJ2-1, with 10 nucleotides matching TRBD2. The junction had 16 bases not matched to a gene; V was cut back by 3 bases and J by 7 bases. The CDR3 has 18 amino acids. Germline V CDR1 and CDR2: SGDLS, YYNGEE. The variable domain in full, with the rest retrieved from reference TRBV9 and TRBJ2-1, is DSGVTQTPKHLITATGQRVTLRCSPRSGDLSVYWYQQSLDQGLQFLIQYYNGEERAKGNILERFSAQQFPDLHSELNLSSLELGDSALYFCASSGPSGGAYKLNEQFFGPGTRLTVL.

This sequence joins TRBV27 and TRBJ1-2; 9 positions agree with TRBD1. Trimming cost V 6 bases and J 6 bases; bases outside gene matches: 8. This CDR3 has 14 residues. CDR1 is MNHEY and CDR2 is SMNVEV in the germline V gene (reference sequence). CDR3 coding DNA: TGTGCCAGCAGCCCGGGACAGGGTCGCGATGGCTACACCTTC. Protein product: CASSPGQGRDGYTF.